Given below is one TCR beta chain in context. What it recognizes is unknown. The sample is drawn from a study of T cells in Graves' hyperthyroidism and ophthalmopathy. General study results and limits: Most thyroid-expanded clonotypes above 0.001 were also found in blood. Prediction of ophthalmopathy progression came a median roughly 6.6 months pre-onset.

There were TCR beta CDR3 regions amplified from RNA transcripts. The primer set for the first-round RT-PCR of the TCR CDR3 was HTBI. Using its own MiXCR run on the multiplex PCR reads, TCRdb lists one record per CDR3 protein. Altogether fewer than 250,000 distinct CDR3 sequences are present, around 17% being singletons, with the ten largest covering around 28%. J lost 8 bases, V lost 5 bases, and 6 bases had no gene match. Germline V gives CDR1 SQVTM, CDR2 ANQGSEA. This CDR3 spans 13 amino acids. The study left out patients who had uncontrolled infection, other autoimmune disease, pregnancy or lactation. Clinicians diagnosed patients from clinical symptoms, serum thyroxine and TRAb, thyroid ultrasound and orbital computed tomography.

The receptor was isolated from a woman between 18 and 29 years old with Graves' ophthalmopathy. The sequenced material came from blood. This sequence joins TRBV29-1 and TRBJ2-1, with 10 bases that match TRBD2. CDR3 DNA sequence: TGCAGCGTTCGGAATAGCGGGAGGTATGAGCAGTTCTTC. Translating gives CSVRNSGRYEQFF.